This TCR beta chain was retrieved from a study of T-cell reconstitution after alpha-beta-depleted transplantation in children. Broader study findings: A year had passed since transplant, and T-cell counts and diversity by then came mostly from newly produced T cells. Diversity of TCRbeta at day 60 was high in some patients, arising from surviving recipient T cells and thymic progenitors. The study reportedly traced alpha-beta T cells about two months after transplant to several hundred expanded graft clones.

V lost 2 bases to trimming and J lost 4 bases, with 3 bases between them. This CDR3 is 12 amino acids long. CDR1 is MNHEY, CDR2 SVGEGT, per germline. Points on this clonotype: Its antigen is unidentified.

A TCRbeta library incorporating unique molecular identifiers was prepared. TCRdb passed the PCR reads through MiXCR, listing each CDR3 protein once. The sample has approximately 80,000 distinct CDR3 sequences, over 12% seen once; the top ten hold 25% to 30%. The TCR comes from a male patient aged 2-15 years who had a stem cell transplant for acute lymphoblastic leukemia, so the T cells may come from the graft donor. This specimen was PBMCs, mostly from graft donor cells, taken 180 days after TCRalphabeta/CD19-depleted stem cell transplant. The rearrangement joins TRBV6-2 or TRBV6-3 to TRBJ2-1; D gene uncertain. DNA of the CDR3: TGTGCCAGCAGTTACCAGTACAATGAGCAGTTCTTC. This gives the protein CASSYQYNEQFF.